A single count supports the clone carrying this T cell receptor beta chain. This entry belongs to a study of cytomegalovirus exposure and HLA in healthy donors. Trimming at V came to 2 bases and at J to 3 bases, leaving 15 bases not matched to a gene. The CDR3 runs 19 residues. Germline V lookup: CDR1 LNHDA, CDR2 SQIVND (reference sequence). It was with 60 Vbeta and 13 Jbeta primers that the PCR ran. Using immunoSEQ multiplex PCR, the repertoire was profiled, and TCRdb retains in-frame clones only, with some absent. Of around 120,000 clones in the sample, around three quarters are singletons; the top ten hold roughly 2%.

This receptor was identified in a young man in good health and CMV-seronegative. This chain uses TRBV19 with TRBJ2-2; 7 nucleotides match TRBD1. Material for sequencing was PBMCs. For the CDR3, the DNA is TGTGCCAGTAGTATACTCCGGATCGACAGGGCTTACGACACCGGGGAGCTGTTTTTT. Amino acids: CASSILRIDRAYDTGELFF.